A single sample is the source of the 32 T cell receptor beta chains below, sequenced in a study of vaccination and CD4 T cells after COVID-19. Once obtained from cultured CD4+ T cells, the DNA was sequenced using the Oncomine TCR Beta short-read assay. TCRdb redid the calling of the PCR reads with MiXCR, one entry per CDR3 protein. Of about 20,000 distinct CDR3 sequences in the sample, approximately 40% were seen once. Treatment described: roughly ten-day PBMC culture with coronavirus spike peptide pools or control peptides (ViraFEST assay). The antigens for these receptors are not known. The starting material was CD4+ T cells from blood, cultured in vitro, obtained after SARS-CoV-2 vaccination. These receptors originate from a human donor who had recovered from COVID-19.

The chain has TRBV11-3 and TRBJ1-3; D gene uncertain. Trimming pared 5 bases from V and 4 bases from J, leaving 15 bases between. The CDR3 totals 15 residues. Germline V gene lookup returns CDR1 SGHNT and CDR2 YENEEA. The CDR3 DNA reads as TGTGCCAGCAGCCCCATTGCGGGGTCCGGAAACACCATATATTTT. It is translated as CASSPIAGSGNTIYF.

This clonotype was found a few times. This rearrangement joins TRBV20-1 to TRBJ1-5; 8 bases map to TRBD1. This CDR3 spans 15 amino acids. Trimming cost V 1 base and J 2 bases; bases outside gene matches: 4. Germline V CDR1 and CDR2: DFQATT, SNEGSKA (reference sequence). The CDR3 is CSARGPTGGNQPQHF. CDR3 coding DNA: TGCAGTGCTAGAGGACCGACAGGGGGCAATCAGCCCCAGCATTTT.

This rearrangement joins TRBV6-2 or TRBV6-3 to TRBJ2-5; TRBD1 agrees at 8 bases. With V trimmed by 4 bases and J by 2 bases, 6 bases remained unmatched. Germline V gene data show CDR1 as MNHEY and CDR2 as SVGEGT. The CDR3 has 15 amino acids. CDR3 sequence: CASSSLTGDQETQYF. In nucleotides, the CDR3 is TGTGCCAGCAGTTCCCTGACAGGGGATCAAGAGACCCAGTACTTC.

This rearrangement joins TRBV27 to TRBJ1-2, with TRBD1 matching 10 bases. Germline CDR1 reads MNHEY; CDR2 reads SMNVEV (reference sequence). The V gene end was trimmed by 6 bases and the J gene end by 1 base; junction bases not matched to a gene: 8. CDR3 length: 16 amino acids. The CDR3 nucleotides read TGTGCCAGCAGCGTAACCCGGACAGGGGGTAACTATGGCTACACCTTC. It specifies CASSVTRTGGNYGYTF.

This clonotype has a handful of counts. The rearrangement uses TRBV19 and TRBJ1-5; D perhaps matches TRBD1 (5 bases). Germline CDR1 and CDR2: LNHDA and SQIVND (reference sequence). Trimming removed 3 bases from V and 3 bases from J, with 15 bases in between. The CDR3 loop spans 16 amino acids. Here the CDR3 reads CASSMAPTVYNQPQHF. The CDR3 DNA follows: TGTGCCAGTAGTATGGCACCGACAGTTTACAATCAGCCCCAGCATTTT. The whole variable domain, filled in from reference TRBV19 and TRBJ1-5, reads DGGITQSPKYLFRKEGQNVTLSCEQNLNHDAMYWYRQDPGQGLRLIYYSQIVNDFQKGDIAEGYSVSREKKESFPLTVTSAQKNPTAFYLCASSMAPTVYNQPQHFGDGTRLSIL.

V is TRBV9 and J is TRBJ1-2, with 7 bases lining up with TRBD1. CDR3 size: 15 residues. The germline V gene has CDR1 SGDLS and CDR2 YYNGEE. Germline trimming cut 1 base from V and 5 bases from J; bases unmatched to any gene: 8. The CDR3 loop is CASSVNPGQQYGYTF. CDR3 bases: TGTGCCAGCAGCGTAAATCCGGGACAGCAATATGGCTACACCTTC.

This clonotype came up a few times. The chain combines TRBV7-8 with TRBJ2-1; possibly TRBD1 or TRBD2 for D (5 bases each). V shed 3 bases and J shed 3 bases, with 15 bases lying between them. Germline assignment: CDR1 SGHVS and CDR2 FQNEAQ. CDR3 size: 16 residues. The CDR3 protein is CASSFGAAGHYNEQFF. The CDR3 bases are TGTGCCAGCAGCTTCGGGGCGGCTGGACACTACAATGAGCAGTTCTTC.

The CDR3 region is CASSPRTGTGGNHNSPLHF. The CDR3 region has the DNA TGTGCCAGCAGCCCCCGAACCGGGACAGGGGGGAATCATAATTCACCCCTCCACTTT. The V and J genes are TRBV7-2 and TRBJ1-6; 11 nucleotides match TRBD1. The length of the CDR3 is 19 residues. Germline V gene lookup returns CDR1 SGHTA and CDR2 FQGNSA. The ends lost 5 bases at V and 5 bases at J; junction bases unmatched: 14.

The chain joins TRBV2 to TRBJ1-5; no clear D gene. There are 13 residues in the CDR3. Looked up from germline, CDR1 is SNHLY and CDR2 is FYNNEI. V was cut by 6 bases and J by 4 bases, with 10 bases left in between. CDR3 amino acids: CASRTTGNQPQHF. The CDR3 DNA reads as TGTGCCAGCAGGACGACTGGGAATCAGCCCCAGCATTTT.

In nucleotides, the CDR3 is TGTGCCAGTAGTATACTAGATCAGCCCCAGCATTTT. This gives the protein CASSILDQPQHF. J is TRBJ1-5 and V is TRBV19; no firm D call. Germline V lookup: CDR1 LNHDA, CDR2 SQIVND (reference sequence). The CDR3 extends over 12 amino acids. V dropped 2 bases and J dropped 5 bases, with 4 bases sitting between them. Together with reference TRBV19 and TRBJ1-5, the CDR3 gives the full variable domain: DGGITQSPKYLFRKEGQNVTLSCEQNLNHDAMYWYRQDPGQGLRLIYYSQIVNDFQKGDIAEGYSVSREKKESFPLTVTSAQKNPTAFYLCASSILDQPQHFGDGTRLSIL.

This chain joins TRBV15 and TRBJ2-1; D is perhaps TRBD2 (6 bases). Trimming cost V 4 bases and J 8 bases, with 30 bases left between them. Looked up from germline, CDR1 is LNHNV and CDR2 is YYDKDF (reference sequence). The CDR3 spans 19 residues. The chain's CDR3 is CATSTKDGLTSWFNDEQFF. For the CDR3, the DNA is TGTGCCACCAGCACTAAGGACGGACTGACTAGTTGGTTTAACGATGAGCAGTTCTTC.

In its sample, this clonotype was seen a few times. The CDR3 DNA sequence: TGTGCCAGCAGTAAGAACACAGCCGGGGGGGCCCAGTACTTC. Protein: CASSKNTAGGAQYF. The chain combines TRBV6-1 with TRBJ2-5; TRBD2 agrees at 8 bases. Germline V gene lookup returns CDR1 MNHNS and CDR2 SASEGT. V lost 5 bases, J lost 9 bases, and 11 bases stayed unmatched. The CDR3 length is 14 residues.

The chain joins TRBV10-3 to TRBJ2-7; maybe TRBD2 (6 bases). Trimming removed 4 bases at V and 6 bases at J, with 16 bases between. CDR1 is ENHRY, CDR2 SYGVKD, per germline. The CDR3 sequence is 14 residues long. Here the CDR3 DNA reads TGTGCCATCAGTGGTGGGAGGCCCTCCGGCGAGCAGTACTTC. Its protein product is CAISGGRPSGEQYF.

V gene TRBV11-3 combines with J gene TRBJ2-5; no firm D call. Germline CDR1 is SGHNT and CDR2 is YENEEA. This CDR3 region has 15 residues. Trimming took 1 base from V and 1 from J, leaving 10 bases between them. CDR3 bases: TGTGCCAGCAGCTTAGGTATCCCTTTCCAAGAGACCCAGTACTTC. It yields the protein CASSLGIPFQETQYF.

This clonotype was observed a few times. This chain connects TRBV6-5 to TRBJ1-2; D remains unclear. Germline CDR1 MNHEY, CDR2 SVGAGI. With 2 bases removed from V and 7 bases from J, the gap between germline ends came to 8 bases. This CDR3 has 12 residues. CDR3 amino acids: CASSYKGSGYTF. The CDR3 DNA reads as TGTGCCAGCAGTTACAAGGGTTCTGGCTACACCTTC.

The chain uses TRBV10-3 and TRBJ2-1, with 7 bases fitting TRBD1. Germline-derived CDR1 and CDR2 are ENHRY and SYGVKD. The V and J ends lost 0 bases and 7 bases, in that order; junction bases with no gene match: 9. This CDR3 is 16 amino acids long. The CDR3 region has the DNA TGTGCCATCAGTGAGTCGAGGGGCAGGGGGTTTAATGAGCAGTTCTTC. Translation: CAISESRGRGFNEQFF.

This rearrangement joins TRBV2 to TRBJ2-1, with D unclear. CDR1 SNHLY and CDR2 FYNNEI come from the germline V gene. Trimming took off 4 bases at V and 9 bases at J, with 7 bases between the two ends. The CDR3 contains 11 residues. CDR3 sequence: CASSVLSEQFF. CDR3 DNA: TGTGCCAGCAGTGTACTGAGTGAGCAGTTCTTC.

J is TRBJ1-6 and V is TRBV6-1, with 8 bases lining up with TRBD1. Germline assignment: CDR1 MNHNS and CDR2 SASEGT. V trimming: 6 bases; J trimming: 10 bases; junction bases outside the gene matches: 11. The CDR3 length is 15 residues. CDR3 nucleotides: TGTGCCAGCAGAACCGACAGGGGTCGGTGGTCACCCCTCCACTTT. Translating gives CASRTDRGRWSPLHF.

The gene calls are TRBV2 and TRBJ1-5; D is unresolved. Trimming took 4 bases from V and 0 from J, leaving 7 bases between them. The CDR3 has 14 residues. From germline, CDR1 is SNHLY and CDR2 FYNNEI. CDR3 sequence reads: CASSVGFSNQPQHF. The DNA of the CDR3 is TGTGCCAGCAGTGTGGGATTTAGCAATCAGCCCCAGCATTTT.

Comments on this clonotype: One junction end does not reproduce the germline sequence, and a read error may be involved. The CDR3 is CASSIMGTGIIKPQHF. Written as DNA, the CDR3 is TGCGCCAGTAGTATTATGGGGACAGGGATAATCAAACCCCAGCATTTT. The chain carries TRBV19 and TRBJ1-5, with 9 bases lining up with TRBD1. The CDR3 loop spans 16 amino acids. Germline V CDR1 and CDR2: LNHDA, SQIVND (reference sequence).

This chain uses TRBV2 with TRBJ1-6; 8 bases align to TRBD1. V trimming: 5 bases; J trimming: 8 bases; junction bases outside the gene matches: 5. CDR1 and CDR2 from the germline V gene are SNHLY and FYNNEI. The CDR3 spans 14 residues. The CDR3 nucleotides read TGTGCCAGCAGTCGAGACAGGGGCTATTCACCCCTCCACTTT. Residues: CASSRDRGYSPLHF. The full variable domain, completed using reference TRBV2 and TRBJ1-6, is EPEVTQTPSHQVTQMGQEVILRCVPISNHLYFYWYRQILGQKVEFLVSFYNNEISEKSEIFDDQFSVERPDGSNFTLKIRSTKLEDSAMYFCASSRDRGYSPLHFGNGTRLTVT.

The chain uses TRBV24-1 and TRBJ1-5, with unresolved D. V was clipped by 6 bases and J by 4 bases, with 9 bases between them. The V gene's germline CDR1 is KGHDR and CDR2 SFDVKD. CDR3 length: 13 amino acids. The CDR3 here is CATSTDGNQPQHF. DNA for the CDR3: TGTGCCACCAGTACAGACGGTAATCAGCCCCAGCATTTT.

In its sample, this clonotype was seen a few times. CDR3 bases: TGTGCCAGCAGCTCGCGAGCAGGGGGAAATTATCAGCCCCAGCATTTT. This codes for CASSSRAGGNYQPQHF. This rearrangement joins TRBV28 to TRBJ1-5; 7 bases fit TRBD1. Germline V gives CDR1 MDHEN, CDR2 SYDVKM. The V segment lost 6 bases and the J segment 5 bases; nucleotides outside the gene matches: 13. There are 16 residues in the CDR3.

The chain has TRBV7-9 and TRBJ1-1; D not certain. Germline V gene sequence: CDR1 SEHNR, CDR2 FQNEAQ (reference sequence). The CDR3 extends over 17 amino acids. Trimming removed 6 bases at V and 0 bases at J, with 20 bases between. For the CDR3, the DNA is TGTGCCAGCAGGCCCCCTGGGTGGGAATTGATGAACACTGAAGCTTTCTTT. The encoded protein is CASRPPGWELMNTEAFF.

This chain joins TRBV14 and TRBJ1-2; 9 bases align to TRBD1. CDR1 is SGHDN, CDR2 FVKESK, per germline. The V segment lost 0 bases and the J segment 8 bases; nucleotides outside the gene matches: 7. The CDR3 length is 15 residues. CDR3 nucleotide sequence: TGTGCCAGCAGCCAAGATAGGGACAGGGAAAGAGGCTACACCTTC. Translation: CASSQDRDRERGYTF.

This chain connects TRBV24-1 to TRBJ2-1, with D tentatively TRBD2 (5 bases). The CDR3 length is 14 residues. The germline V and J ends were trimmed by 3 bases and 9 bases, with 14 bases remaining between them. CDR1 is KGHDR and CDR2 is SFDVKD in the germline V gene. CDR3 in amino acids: CATSDGSPRGEQFF. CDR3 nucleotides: TGTGCCACCAGTGATGGGAGCCCTCGGGGTGAGCAGTTCTTC.

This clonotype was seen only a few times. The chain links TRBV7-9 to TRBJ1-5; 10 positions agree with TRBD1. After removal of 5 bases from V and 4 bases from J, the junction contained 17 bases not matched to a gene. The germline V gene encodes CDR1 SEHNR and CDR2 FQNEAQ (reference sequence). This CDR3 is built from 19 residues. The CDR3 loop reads CASSHGPGQGKGGNQPQHF. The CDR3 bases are TGTGCCAGCAGCCATGGTCCGGGACAGGGGAAAGGGGGGAATCAGCCCCAGCATTTT.

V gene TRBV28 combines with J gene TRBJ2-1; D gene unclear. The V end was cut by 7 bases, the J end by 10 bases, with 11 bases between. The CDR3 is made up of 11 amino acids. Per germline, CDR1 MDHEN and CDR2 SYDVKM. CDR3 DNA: TGTGCCAGCAATACTGAGCGCGAGCAGTTCTTC. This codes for CASNTEREQFF.

CDR3 sequence (DNA): TGTGCCAGCAGTTCCACTTCTAAAGTCGAGCAGTACTTC. Translation: CASSSTSKVEQYF. V usage is TRBV7-2 and J usage is TRBJ2-7; the D is unclear. The CDR3 sequence is 13 residues long. Germline V lookup: CDR1 SGHTA, CDR2 FQGNSA. V was trimmed by 6 bases and J by 6 bases, leaving 15 bases between them.

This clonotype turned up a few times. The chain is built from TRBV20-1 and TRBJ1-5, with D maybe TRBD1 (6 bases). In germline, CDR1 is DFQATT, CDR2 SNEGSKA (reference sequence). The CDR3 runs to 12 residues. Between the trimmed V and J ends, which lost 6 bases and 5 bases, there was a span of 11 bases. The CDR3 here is CSARQVDQPQHF. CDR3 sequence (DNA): TGCAGTGCGAGACAGGTAGATCAGCCCCAGCATTTT.

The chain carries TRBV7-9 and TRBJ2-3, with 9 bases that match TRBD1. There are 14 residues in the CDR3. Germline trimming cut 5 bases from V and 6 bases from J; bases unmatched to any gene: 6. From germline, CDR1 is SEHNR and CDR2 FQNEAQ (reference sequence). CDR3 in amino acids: CASSQGQGWDTQYF. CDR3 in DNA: TGTGCCAGCAGCCAAGGACAGGGGTGGGATACGCAGTATTTT. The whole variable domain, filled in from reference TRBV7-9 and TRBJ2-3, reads DTGVSQNPRHKITKRGQNVTFRCDPISEHNRLYWYRQTLGQGPEFLTYFQNEAQLEKSRLLSDRFSAERPKGSFSTLEIQRTEQGDSAMYLCASSQGQGWDTQYFGPGTRLTVL.

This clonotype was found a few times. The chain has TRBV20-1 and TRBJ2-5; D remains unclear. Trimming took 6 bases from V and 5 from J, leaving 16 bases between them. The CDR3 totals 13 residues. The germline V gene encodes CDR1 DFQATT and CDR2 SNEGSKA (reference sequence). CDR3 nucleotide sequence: TGCAGTGCCCCACCCCCCTACACGGAGACCCAGTACTTC. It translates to CSAPPPYTETQYF.